This T cell receptor beta chain was captured by sequencing in a study of blood T cell repertoires in COVID-19. Looking at the study overall: Samples of COVID-19 (acute and convalescent) were obtained from the United States, Italy and Spain. PBMCs, B-cell-depleted T cells, or T cells provided the cDNA or gDNA that made up the material.

V lost 1 base to trimming and J lost 8 bases; unmatched junction nucleotides: 0. This CDR3 is 13 amino acids long. Germline V CDR1 and CDR2: SGHNT, YENEEA. In the original workflow: Counts of nucleated cells, estimated from reference gene primer amplification, were obtained. TCRdb's table, derived via immunoSEQ multiplex PCR, lists solely in-frame clones and lacks some. The DNA gave D and trimming, while V, J and clone size come from that table. The table includes about 150,000 clones, around 83% detected once. The chain employs TRBV11-3 and TRBJ2-1, with 9 bases fitting TRBD2. The TCR sequence derives from a woman aged 55-70 years with acute or convalescent COVID-19. The sequencing input was peripheral blood. The CDR3 DNA is TGTGCCAGCAGCTTAGGGACTAGCGATGAGCAGTTCTTC. It is translated as CASSLGTSDEQFF. The full variable domain, completed using reference TRBV11-3 and TRBJ2-1, is EAGVVQSPRYKIIEKKQPVAFWCNPISGHNTLYWYLQNLGQGPELLIRYENEEAVDDSQLPKDRFSAERLKGVDSTLKIQPAELGDSAVYLCASSLGTSDEQFFGPGTRLTVL.